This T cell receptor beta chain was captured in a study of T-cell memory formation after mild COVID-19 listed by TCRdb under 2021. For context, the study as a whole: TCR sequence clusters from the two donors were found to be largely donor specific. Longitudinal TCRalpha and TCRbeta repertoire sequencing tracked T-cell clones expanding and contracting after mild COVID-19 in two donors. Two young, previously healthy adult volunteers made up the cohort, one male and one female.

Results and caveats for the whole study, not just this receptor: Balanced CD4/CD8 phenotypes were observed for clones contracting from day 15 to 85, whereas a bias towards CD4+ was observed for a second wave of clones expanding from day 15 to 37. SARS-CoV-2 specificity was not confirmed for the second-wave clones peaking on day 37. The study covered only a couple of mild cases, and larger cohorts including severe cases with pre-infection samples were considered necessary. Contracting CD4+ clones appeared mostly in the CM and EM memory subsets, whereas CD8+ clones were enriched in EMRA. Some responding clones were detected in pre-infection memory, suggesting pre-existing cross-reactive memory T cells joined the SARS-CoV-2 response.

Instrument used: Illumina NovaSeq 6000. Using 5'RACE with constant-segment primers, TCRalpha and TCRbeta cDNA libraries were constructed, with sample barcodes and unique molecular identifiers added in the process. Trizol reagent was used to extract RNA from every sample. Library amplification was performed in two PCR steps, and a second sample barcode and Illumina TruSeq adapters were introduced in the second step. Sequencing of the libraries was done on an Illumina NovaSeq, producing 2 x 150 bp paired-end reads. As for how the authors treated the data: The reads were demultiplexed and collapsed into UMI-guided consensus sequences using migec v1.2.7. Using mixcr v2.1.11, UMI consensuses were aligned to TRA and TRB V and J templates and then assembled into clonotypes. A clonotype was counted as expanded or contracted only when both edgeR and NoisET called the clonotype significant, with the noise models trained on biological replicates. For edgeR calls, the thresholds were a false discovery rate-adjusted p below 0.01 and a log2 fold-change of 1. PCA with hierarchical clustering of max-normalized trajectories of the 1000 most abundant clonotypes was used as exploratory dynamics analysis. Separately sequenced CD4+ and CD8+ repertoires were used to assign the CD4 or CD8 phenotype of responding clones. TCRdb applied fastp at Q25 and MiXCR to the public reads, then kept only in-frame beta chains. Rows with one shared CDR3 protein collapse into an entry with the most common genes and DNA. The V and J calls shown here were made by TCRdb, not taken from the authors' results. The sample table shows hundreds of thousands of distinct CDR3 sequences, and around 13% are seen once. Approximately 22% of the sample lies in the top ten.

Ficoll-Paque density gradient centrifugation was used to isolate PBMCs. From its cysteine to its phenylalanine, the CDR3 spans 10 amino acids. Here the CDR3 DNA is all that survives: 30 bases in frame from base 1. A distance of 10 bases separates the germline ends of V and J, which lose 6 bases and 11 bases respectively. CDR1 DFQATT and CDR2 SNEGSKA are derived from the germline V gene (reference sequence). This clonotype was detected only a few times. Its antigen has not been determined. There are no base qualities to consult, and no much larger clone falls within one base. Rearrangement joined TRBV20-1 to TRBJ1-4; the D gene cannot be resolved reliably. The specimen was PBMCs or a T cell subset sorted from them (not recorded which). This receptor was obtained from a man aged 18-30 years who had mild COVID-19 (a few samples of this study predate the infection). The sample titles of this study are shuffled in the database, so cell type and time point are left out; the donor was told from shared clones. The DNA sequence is TGCAGTGCGGGCGAGTGGAAACTGTTTTTT. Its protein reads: CSAGEWKLFF.